This TCR beta chain derives from a study of cytomegalovirus exposure and HLA in healthy donors. On the study more broadly: A subsequent analysis stated that the 100 to 150 validation repertoires were run on the same platform as the roughly 700 first-cohort repertoires. Study-level findings and limits: The listing of 150 to 200 TCR beta chains classed them as cytomegalovirus-associated. The finding came from a later analysis; first-cohort TCR clusters tended to co-occur in the 90 to 150 validation repertoires.

CDR3 size: 14 residues. V lost 3 bases, J lost 3 bases, and 5 bases stayed unmatched. Germline V gene sequence: CDR1 SGDLS, CDR2 YYNGEE. This clone was picked up one time. Its target is not known. The study drew the donors from its approximately 120-subject validation cohort, separate from the roughly 700-subject first cohort. This table comes from immunoSEQ multiplex PCR, and its TCRdb copy is limited to in-frame clones, with some not included. The table has 260,000 or so clones, approximately 90% seen once; the top ten hold about 0.86%. The clonotype was recovered from a woman aged 18-29 years in good health and CMV-seronegative. Material: PBMCs. The chain uses TRBV9 and TRBJ1-1, with 7 positions matching TRBD1. The CDR3: CASSGHRGDTEAFF. The CDR3 DNA follows: TGTGCCAGCAGCGGGCACAGGGGTGACACTGAAGCTTTCTTT.